Listed below are T cell receptor beta chains from one sample, sequenced in a study of blood T cell repertoires in COVID-19. Method: immunoSEQ multiplex PCR; TCRdb's copy keeps in-frame clones and lacks some. This table has approximately 300,000 clones, more than 90% appearing once. The sequencing sample was made of PBMCs or T cells enriched from blood (not recorded which). The receptors stem from a woman aged 25-40 years who had been exposed to COVID-19. Each CDR3 is given with its conserved first and last residue. The D gene is left open where the match is weak. Size values are once, few and many counts, or a class for expanded clones, and some rows have none.

once	TRBV4-1	TRBJ1-2	TRBD1	TGCGCCAGCAGCCGCTTACCGGGACAGGACTATGGCTACACCTTC	CASSRLPGQDYGYTF
NA	TRBV5-1	TRBJ2-1	TRBD2	TGCGCCAGCAGAGACGCGGGGGGCCTGAACAATGAGCAGTTCTTC	CASRDAGGLNNEQFF
NA	TRBV4-1	TRBJ1-1	NA	TGCGCCAGCAGCCAAGAGAAGACTGACAGGAACACTGAAGCTTTCTTT	CASSQEKTDRNTEAFF
few	TRBV6-5	TRBJ2-7	TRBD1	TGTGCCAGCAGTTACTGGACAGGGGACTACGAGCAGTACTTC	CASSYWTGDYEQYF
NA	TRBV7-9	TRBJ2-7	TRBD1	TGTGCCAGCAGCTTATTCGACAGGGCCCCTTACGAGCAGTACTTC	CASSLFDRAPYEQYF
NA	TRBV11-3	TRBJ2-1	TRBD1	TGTGCCAGCAGCTTAGATCGGGACAGGGACCGAAGGGGGGGACTGAATGAGCAGTTCTTC	CASSLDRDRDRRGGLNEQFF
NA	TRBV7-9	TRBJ1-5	TRBD1	TGTGCCAGCAGCCCGACGACAGGGGTCGATCAGCCCCAGCATTTT	CASSPTTGVDQPQHF
NA	TRBV2	TRBJ1-5	NA	TGTGCCAGCAGTGGGTCGGTTCGCAATCAGCCCCAGCATTTT	CASSGSVRNQPQHF
NA	TRBV6-5	TRBJ1-4	NA	TGTGCCAGCAGGACATCAGGAGAAAAACTGTTTTTT	CASRTSGEKLFF
NA	TRBV5-1	TRBJ1-6	NA	TGCGCCAGCAGCTTCAGGGGCGCAGTAAATAATTCACCCCTCCACTTT	CASSFRGAVNNSPLHF
NA	TRBV5-1	TRBJ1-3	NA	TGCGCCAGCAGCTCTAATCCCTCTTCTGGAAACACCATATATTTT	CASSSNPSSGNTIYF
NA	TRBV27	TRBJ1-1	TRBD1	TGTGCCAGCAGTTGGGGACAGCTGAACACTGAAGCTTTCTTT	CASSWGQLNTEAFF
NA	TRBV2	TRBJ2-3	TRBD2	TGTGCCACTCGACTAGCGGGAACCCTAGATACGCAGTATTTT	CATRLAGTLDTQYF
NA	TRBV5-5	TRBJ2-3	TRBD1	TGTGCCAGCAGCATCCGGACAGGGGACCGCACAGATACGCAGTATTTT	CASSIRTGDRTDTQYF
NA	TRBV18	TRBJ2-7	NA	TGTGCCAGCTCACCAAGGACTGCTTCCTACGAGCAGTACTTC	CASSPRTASYEQYF
NA	TRBV20-1	TRBJ1-5	NA	TGCAGTGCTAGTAGGGGTGCGCTCGATCAGCCCCAGCATTTT	CSASRGALDQPQHF
NA	TRBV4-2	TRBJ1-1	TRBD1	TGTGCCAGCAGCCCGATACAGGGGGCTAAGCCAACCACTGAAGCTTTCTTT	CASSPIQGAKPTTEAFF
NA	TRBV5-4	TRBJ2-7	NA	TGTGCCAGCAGCTCATTAGGGGGTTTGGACTACGAGCAGTACTTC	CASSSLGGLDYEQYF
NA	TRBV6-5	TRBJ1-2	NA	TGTGCCAGCAGTTGGACAGCAACAACCTACTATGGCTACACCTTC	CASSWTATTYYGYTF
NA	TRBV6-1	TRBJ1-6	NA	TGTGCCAGCAGTGAGGCACAGCATAATTCACCCCTCCACTTT	CASSEAQHNSPLHF
NA	TRBV7-3	TRBJ2-3	NA	TGTGCCAGCAGCCGACGGGGAATTAGCACAGATACGCAGTATTTT	CASSRRGISTDTQYF
once	TRBV5-6	TRBJ1-5	NA	TGTGCCAGCAGCACCTTGTCGAGGGGCAATCAGCCCCAGCATTTT	CASSTLSRGNQPQHF
NA	TRBV13	TRBJ2-7	NA	TGTGCCAGCAGCTTTACAGGGAAAAGGGACTACGAGCAGTACTTC	CASSFTGKRDYEQYF
NA	TRBV7-9	TRBJ2-7	TRBD1	TGTGCCAGCAGCTCAGACAGGGTCTTAACCTACGAGCAGTACTTC	CASSSDRVLTYEQYF
once	TRBV2	TRBJ2-3	NA	TGTGCCAGCACCCCCGCAGATACGCAGTATTTT	CASTPADTQYF
once	TRBV7-8	TRBJ1-6	NA	TGTGCCAGCAGCGCAGGGAACGATTCACCCCTCCACTTT	CASSAGNDSPLHF
NA	TRBV13	TRBJ1-6	NA	TGTGCCAGCAGCTTTCAGGGAAATTCACCCCTCCACTTT	CASSFQGNSPLHF
NA	TRBV5-1	TRBJ2-5	TRBD1	TGCGCCAGCAGCTTGTCTTCAGGGGGAGAGACCCAGTACTTC	CASSLSSGGETQYF
NA	TRBV5-5	TRBJ2-5	TRBD1	TGTGCCAGCAGCTTGGCGGACAGGCAAGAGACCCAGTACTTC	CASSLADRQETQYF
NA	TRBV19	TRBJ1-2	NA	TGTGCCAGTACTCACGCGGGGCGCTCCTATGGCTACACCTTC	CASTHAGRSYGYTF
NA	TRBV11-1	TRBJ1-2	NA	TGTGCCAGCAGCCGTGGGGGCAGATGGGACTATGGCTACACCTTC	CASSRGGRWDYGYTF
NA	TRBV6-2/TRBV6-3	TRBJ1-4	NA	TGTGCCAGCAGCCAGACGCGGGAAAAACTGTTTTTT	CASSQTREKLFF
NA	TRBV5-4	TRBJ2-2	NA	TGTGCCAGCAGCTTAGGGACACAAAGAACCGGGGAGCTGTTTTTT	CASSLGTQRTGELFF
NA	TRBV5-4	TRBJ1-2	NA	TGTGCCAGCAGCTTGGCGAACCAGGGGAATCTGGGTGGCTACACCTTC	CASSLANQGNLGGYTF
NA	TRBV6-5	TRBJ2-7	TRBD1	TGTGCCAGCACCGCCGAGACAGGGGTCCACGAGCAGTACTTC	CASTAETGVHEQYF
NA	TRBV4-1	TRBJ2-1	NA	TGCGCCAGCAGCCAACGGGGGGCTAATGAGCAGTTCTTC	CASSQRGANEQFF
NA	TRBV9	TRBJ1-1	NA	TGTGCCAGCAGCCCTCGGGGGTCGGCAGGCTTGAACACTGAAGCTTTCTTT	CASSPRGSAGLNTEAFF
once	TRBV7-6	TRBJ1-6	NA	TGTGCCAGCAGCTTATTAGGGGATGAATCACCCCTCCACTTT	CASSLLGDESPLHF
few	TRBV4-1	TRBJ2-7	NA	TGCGCCAGCACTCAAGGGCACAGGGTTGGCGAGCAGTACTTC	CASTQGHRVGEQYF